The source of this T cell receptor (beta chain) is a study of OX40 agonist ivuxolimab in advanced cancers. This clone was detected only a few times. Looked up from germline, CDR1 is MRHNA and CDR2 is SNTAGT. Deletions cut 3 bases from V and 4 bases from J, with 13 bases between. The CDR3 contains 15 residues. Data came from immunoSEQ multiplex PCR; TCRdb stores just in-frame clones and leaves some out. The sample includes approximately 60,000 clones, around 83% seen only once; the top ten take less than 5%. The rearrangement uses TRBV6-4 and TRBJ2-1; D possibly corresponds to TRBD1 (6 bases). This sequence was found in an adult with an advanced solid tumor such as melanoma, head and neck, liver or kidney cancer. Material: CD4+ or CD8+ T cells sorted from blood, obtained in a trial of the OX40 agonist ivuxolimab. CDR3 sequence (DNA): TGTGCCAGCAGTGAATTTCGGGGACATTACAATGAGCAGTTCTTC. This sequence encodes CASSEFRGHYNEQFF.